The 21 T cell receptor beta chains below all came from one sample that was sequenced in a study of blood T cells in healthy people across ages. Together with a sample-barcoded 5' primer, a J-beta primer mix was included in a second PCR lasting about 7 to 12 cycles. TCRdb used MiXCR to reprocess the 5' RACE reads, holding one entry per CDR3 protein. This table has hundreds of thousands of distinct CDR3 sequences, 20% to 25% appearing once. Sequenced input: blood. The origin of the receptors is a man in his 70s in good health.

This clonotype showed up just a few times. V gene TRBV3-1 combines with J gene TRBJ2-5; D might be TRBD1 or TRBD2, each matching 5 bases. Germline CDR1 LGHDT, CDR2 YNNKEL (reference sequence). The CDR3 is 14 amino acids. Trimming took 3 bases from V and 10 from J, leaving 18 bases between them. The CDR3 DNA reads TGTGCCAGCAGCCACCCGGGACCCCCTGGGGACCAGTACTTC. This codes for CASSHPGPPGDQYF.

This clonotype was seen repeatedly, ten times or more. This chain joins TRBV6-5 and TRBJ2-5; D not resolved. CDR1 and CDR2 from the germline V gene are MNHEY and SVGAGI. Trimming pared 5 bases from V and 3 bases from J, leaving 16 bases between. The CDR3 is 15 amino acids. The CDR3 sequence is CASSKVGLVEETQYF. CDR3 DNA sequence: TGTGCCAGCAGTAAGGTCGGCCTGGTAGAAGAGACCCAGTACTTC.

This clonotype came up a few times. V and J are TRBV6-5 and TRBJ2-1, with D perhaps matching TRBD1 (6 bases). The germline gives CDR1 MNHEY, CDR2 SVGAGI. The V gene lost 6 bases and the J gene lost 1 base, with 13 bases spanning the gap. The CDR3 has 15 amino acids. The CDR3 nucleotides read TGTGCCAGCAGCCTGGCAACAGGGTCCTACAATGAGCAGTTCTTC. Translating it yields CASSLATGSYNEQFF.

This clonotype was seen once. V gene TRBV12-3 or TRBV12-4 combines with J gene TRBJ2-7; D is unclear. V was trimmed by 4 bases and J by 4 bases, leaving 14 bases between them. The CDR3 extends over 14 amino acids. The CDR3 nucleotides read TGTGCCAGCAGTTCCCCGGACGGCGAGTACGAGCAGTACTTC. Translated: CASSSPDGEYEQYF.

This clonotype was seen more than once but under ten times. The chain employs TRBV12-3 or TRBV12-4 and TRBJ1-1, with D unresolved. V lost 5 bases to trimming and J lost 9 bases, with 13 bases between them. The CDR3 sequence is 12 residues long. The chain's CDR3 is CASSGGPGKAFF. The DNA for the CDR3 is TGTGCCAGCAGTGGTGGCCCGGGGAAAGCTTTCTTT.

This CDR3 is CASSIHRDQAFF. The CDR3 DNA follows: TGTGCCAGCAGCATCCACAGGGATCAAGCTTTCTTT. The V and J genes are TRBV14 and TRBJ1-1, with D possibly being TRBD1 (6 bases). CDR1 and CDR2 (germline): SGHDN, FVKESK. The V gene lost 5 bases and the J gene lost 9 bases, with 13 bases spanning the gap. This CDR3 is built from 12 residues.

This clonotype has ten or more counts. The gene calls are TRBV5-1 and TRBJ2-7, with 8 bases matching TRBD1. The CDR3 covers 17 residues. Per the germline V gene, CDR1 is SGHRS and CDR2 is YFSETQ. Trimming at V came to 4 bases and at J to 2 bases, leaving 14 bases not matched to a gene. CDR3 coding DNA: TGCGCCAGCAGCGTTGGGTTTGGGGACAGGAATACCTACGAGCAGTACTTC. Its translation is CASSVGFGDRNTYEQYF.

The chain links TRBV20-1 to TRBJ2-7; 13 bases are shared with TRBD2. V lost 5 bases, J lost 3 bases, and 7 bases stayed unmatched. CDR3 size: 15 residues. Germline lookup yields CDR1 DFQATT and CDR2 SNEGSKA (reference sequence). Here the CDR3 DNA reads TGCAGTGCTCCGAGCAGACTAGCGGGAGGCTACGAGCAGTACTTC. This codes for CSAPSRLAGGYEQYF.

In this sample, this clonotype turned up a few times. This sequence joins TRBV29-1 and TRBJ1-2, with D tentatively TRBD1 (5 bases). Germline values: CDR1 SQVTM, CDR2 ANQGSEA. Trimming pared 4 bases from V and 7 bases from J, leaving 13 bases between. This CDR3 comprises 12 residues. The CDR3 bases are TGCAGCGTTGTGTCCCAGGGAGGTGGCTACACCTTC. Translating gives CSVVSQGGGYTF.

V usage is TRBV7-2 and J usage is TRBJ2-5; a possible D gene is TRBD1 (5 bases). The CDR3 sequence is 13 residues long. V lost 5 bases and J 9 bases, leaving 16 bases between the germline ends. Germline CDR1 reads SGHTA; CDR2 reads FQGNSA. The CDR3 here is CASSPQAQGAQYF. The CDR3 DNA follows: TGTGCCAGCAGCCCCCAGGCCCAAGGGGCCCAGTACTTC.

The V call is TRBV5-1, the J call TRBJ1-4; tentative D call: TRBD1 (6 bases). Germline V gene sequence: CDR1 SGHRS, CDR2 YFSETQ. The ends were cut back, 1 base at V and 8 bases at J, with 24 bases in the middle. The CDR3 totals 18 residues. The CDR3 DNA is TGCGCCAGCAGCTTGTCAGGCACGCGGACAGCTAAGTCCGAAAAACTGTTTTTT. Translated, it gives CASSLSGTRTAKSEKLFF.

This clonotype was seen only a few times. This chain connects TRBV6-6 to TRBJ1-2; perhaps TRBD1 as D (5 bases). CDR1 and CDR2 from the germline V gene are MNHNY and SVGAGI (reference sequence). The CDR3 extends over 14 amino acids. Trimming shortened V by 5 bases and J by 1 base, and 11 bases separated the two germline ends. CDR3 amino acids: CASSPGTNNYGYTF. DNA for the CDR3: TGTGCCAGCAGTCCCGGGACGAATAACTATGGCTACACCTTC.

This clonotype was seen at least ten times. The chain has TRBV7-9 and TRBJ1-4; 7 bases agree with TRBD1. This CDR3 has 17 residues. After removal of 5 bases from V and 3 bases from J, the junction contained 12 bases not matched to a gene. Germline CDR1 is SEHNR and CDR2 is FQNEAQ (reference sequence). The CDR3 nucleotides are TGTGCCAGCAGCGCAGTCGACAGGGCCCCGGCTAATGAAAAACTGTTTTTT. Encoded protein: CASSAVDRAPANEKLFF. Using reference TRBV7-9 and TRBJ1-4 for the parts outside the CDR3, the full variable domain is DTGVSQNPRHKITKRGQNVTFRCDPISEHNRLYWYRQTLGQGPEFLTYFQNEAQLEKSRLLSDRFSAERPKGSFSTLEIQRTEQGDSAMYLCASSAVDRAPANEKLFFGSGTQLSVL.

This clonotype turned up a few times. The rearrangement uses TRBV20-1 and TRBJ1-5, with 9 bases lining up with TRBD1. V lost 0 bases, J lost 1 base, and 1 base stayed unmatched. Germline V gene lookup returns CDR1 DFQATT and CDR2 SNEGSKA (reference sequence). The CDR3 is 15 amino acids. In DNA form, the CDR3 reads TGCAGTGCTAGAGAGACAGGGGGGAGCAATCAGCCCCAGCATTTT. Translating gives CSARETGGSNQPQHF.

The genes are TRBV20-1 and TRBJ2-5; no reliable D call. Trimming left V 0 bases short and J 2 bases short, with 10 bases between. Germline loops: CDR1 DFQATT, CDR2 SNEGSKA (reference sequence). The CDR3 has 14 amino acids. DNA for the CDR3: TGCAGTGCTAGAGATCTGGCAGGACAAGAGACCCAGTACTTC. Protein sequence: CSARDLAGQETQYF.

The CDR3, as DNA: TGCAGTGCTAGAGATCCCCGCGGGAGTCGAGAGCAGTACTTC. It yields the protein CSARDPRGSREQYF. This rearrangement joins TRBV20-1 to TRBJ2-5; 7 bases are a match to TRBD2. The germline V gene encodes CDR1 DFQATT and CDR2 SNEGSKA (reference sequence). Losses at the gene ends were 0 bases for V and 11 bases for J; bases not matched to a gene: 12. The CDR3 has 14 amino acids.

The table lists this clonotype with a few counts. The V and J genes are TRBV4-3 and TRBJ2-5; D may be TRBD2 (7 bases). Near its end, the DNA agrees better with TRBJ2-1, so the J call may be wrong. The germline V gene encodes CDR1 LGHNA and CDR2 YSLEER. CDR3 length: 16 amino acids. This CDR3 is CASSQEGGTLYNEQFF. Written as DNA, the CDR3 is TGCGCCAGCAGCCAAGAGGGAGGGACACTTTACAATGAGCAGTTCTTC.

This clonotype showed up just a few times. The chain uses TRBV18 and TRBJ2-1; D unclear. Between the trimmed V and J ends, which lost 6 bases and 2 bases, there was a span of 20 bases. CDR3 length equals 17 residues. Germline values: CDR1 KGHSH, CDR2 LQKENI. CDR3 region: CASSTFSGPFPYNEQFF. In nucleotides, the CDR3 is TGTGCCAGCTCGACCTTTTCCGGGCCTTTTCCCTACAATGAGCAGTTCTTC. The entire variable domain, with the rest obtained from reference TRBV18 and TRBJ2-1, is as follows: NAGVMQNPRHLVRRRGQEARLRCSPMKGHSHVYWYRQLPEEGLKFMVYLQKENIIDESGMPKERFSAEFPKEGPSILRIQQVVRGDSAAYFCASSTFSGPFPYNEQFFGPGTRLTVL.

Worth noting for this clonotype: At one of its ends the junction is not consistent with the germline gene, which may arise from a read error. The chain uses TRBV29-1 and TRBJ2-3; TRBD2 agrees at 12 bases. Looked up from germline, CDR1 is SQVTM and CDR2 is ANQGSEA. The CDR3 runs 17 residues. For the CDR3, the DNA is TGCAGCGTTGACAGACTAGCGGGAGAAAAGAGCACAGACACGCAGTATTTT. Amino acids: CSVDRLAGEKSTDTQYF.

This rearrangement joins TRBV28 to TRBJ2-7, with D tentatively TRBD1 or TRBD2 (5 bases each). Germline CDR1 MDHEN, CDR2 SYDVKM. The CDR3 loop spans 14 amino acids. Trimming took off 3 bases at V and 10 bases at J, with 19 bases between the two ends. The CDR3 reads CASSLGPGRMEQYF. DNA for the CDR3: TGTGCCAGCAGTTTGGGTCCGGGACGCATGGAACAGTACTTC.

About this clonotype itself: At one of its ends the junction is not consistent with the germline gene, which may arise from a read error. The V call is TRBV14, the J call TRBJ2-7, with D perhaps given as TRBD1 or TRBD2 (5 bases each). The germline CDR1 and CDR2 sequences are SGHDN and FVKESK. This CDR3 region has 13 residues. As DNA, the CDR3 is TGTGCCAGCAGCCAAGATCTTCAGGGACCGTACCTCTTC. Its protein is CASSQDLQGPYLF. Combining the CDR3 with reference TRBV14 and TRBJ2-7 gives the whole variable domain EAGVTQFPSHSVIEKGQTVTLRCDPISGHDNLYWYRRVMGKEIKFLLHFVKESKQDESGMPNNRFLAERTGGTYSTLKVQPAELEDSGVYFCASSQDLQGPYLFGPGTRLTVT.